The rows below give T cell receptor beta chains drawn from one sample of a study of regulatory dendritic cells for organ transplantation. Profiled with immunoSEQ multiplex PCR; TCRdb holds only in-frame clones, not every one. Of under 35,000 clones in the sample, 85% to 90% were seen once. Sequencing input: naive CD4+ T cells from blood. The receptors here all came from a human donor in good health. CDR3s include the opening cysteine and the closing phenylalanine or tryptophan. Each record gives: D gene, V gene, J gene, clone size, CDR3 DNA, CDR3 protein. The D gene is left open where the match is weak. Some rows have no size entry. The others give once, few or many, or a class for an expanded clone.

.	TRBV19	TRBJ1-5	.	TGTGCCAGTAATCAAGACAGTTCCCCTTTTGGCAATCAGCCCCAGCATTTT	CASNQDSSPFGNQPQHF
.	TRBV27	TRBJ2-3	.	TGTGCCAGCAGTTTATACGGGGGGAGTGTGACAGGGTTTGCAGATACGCAGTATTTT	CASSLYGGSVTGFADTQYF
TRBD2	TRBV30	TRBJ2-1	once	TGTGCCTGGAGTGTACTAGGCGGGAGTTCCTATGAGCAGTTCTTC	CAWSVLGGSSYEQFF
TRBD1	TRBV27	TRBJ1-6	few	TGTGCCAGCAGGACAGGGACACTTAACCAAAAACCCGGTTCACCCCTCCACTTT	CASRTGTLNQKPGSPLHF
.	TRBV18	TRBJ1-1	.	TGTGCCAGCTCACCCCCCTCCGGCAGAGGTGAAGCTTTCTTT	CASSPPSGRGEAFF
TRBD2	TRBV30	TRBJ2-2	.	TGTGCCTGGAGTGTACTCCGACTAGCGGGAGTGTGGACCGGGGAGCTGTTTTTT	CAWSVLRLAGVWTGELFF
TRBD2	TRBV19	TRBJ2-1	.	TGTGCCAGTAGTATAGGACTGCCACTAGCGGGGTTACCGTTTGAGCAGTTCTTC	CASSIGLPLAGLPFEQFF
.	TRBV21-1	TRBJ1-1	.	TGTGCCAGCAGCAAAGCGCCGGACAGGGCCCGAAGGGACACTGAAGCTTTCTTT	CASSKAPDRARRDTEAFF
TRBD2	TRBV2	TRBJ2-7	.	TGTGCCAGCAGCGGGCGACCTAGCGGGGGGGCCACGTGGTACGAGCAGCACTTC	CASSGRPSGGATWYEQHF
TRBD1	TRBV6-6	TRBJ2-7	.	TGTGCCAGCAAGACAGGGGAGTACGAGCAGTACTTC	CASKTGEYEQYF
TRBD2	TRBV11-2	TRBJ2-1	.	TGTGCCAGCAGCGCGCGGGAGATTCTAATCAATGAGCAGTTCTTC	CASSAREILINEQFF